This is a list of T cell receptor beta chains from one sample in a study of control samples from healthy donors and cancer patients. Only in-frame clones appear in the TCRdb table, and some are missing; sequencing was by immunoSEQ multiplex PCR. The sample consists of roughly 38,000 clones, approximately 90% of them appearing once. Sample: blood. These receptors came from a woman in her fifties or sixties in good health. Both conserved end residues are part of each CDR3. Fields, in order: V gene, clone size, D gene, J gene, CDR3 DNA, CDR3 protein. D genes are given only for firm matches. Some rows mark clone size as missing; the rest say once, few, many or name a class of expanded clone.

TRBV5-6	-	TRBD1	TRBJ2-7	TGTGCCAGCAGCGCGGGACAGGGTCGCGCCTACGAGCAGTACTTC	CASSAGQGRAYEQYF
TRBV7-9	-	TRBD2	TRBJ2-1	TGTGCCAGCAGCGCTAGCGGGGGATACAATGAGCAGTTCTTC	CASSASGGYNEQFF
TRBV7-6	-	-	TRBJ2-7	TGTGCCAGCAGCTTCATCCGGGCCCGTGGGAAAAAGGACGAGCAGTACTTC	CASSFIRARGKKDEQYF
TRBV7-2	-	TRBD1	TRBJ1-2	TGTGCCAGCAGCCCCTACCGGGACAGGGGGCTTGGCTACACCTTC	CASSPYRDRGLGYTF
TRBV3-1/TRBV3-2	-	-	TRBJ1-3	TGTGCCAGCAGCCAAGCCCTGGTGGGCTCTGGAAACACCATATATTTT	CASSQALVGSGNTIYF
TRBV19	once	-	TRBJ2-7	TGTGCCAGGTACCTCTCCTACGAGCAGTACTTC	CARYLSYEQYF
TRBV9	-	-	TRBJ1-6	TGTGCCAGCAGCGTAGATGTGGCGCCTAGTAATTCACCCCTCCACTTT	CASSVDVAPSNSPLHF
TRBV6-5	-	-	TRBJ1-1	TGTGCCAGCAGGGCCCAGACCATGAACACTGAAGCTTTCTTT	CASRAQTMNTEAFF
TRBV4-3	-	-	TRBJ2-3	TGCGCCAGCAGCCAAGACGTCCTGGATACGCAGTATTTT	CASSQDVLDTQYF
TRBV4-1	once	-	TRBJ1-2	TGCGCCAGCAGCCAAGAGGGGACTCCGGCTAGTGGCTACACCTTC	CASSQEGTPASGYTF
TRBV7-2	-	-	TRBJ2-3	TGTGCCAGCAGCTTGACGGGAGATACGCAGTATTTT	CASSLTGDTQYF
TRBV28	-	-	TRBJ1-5	TGTGCCAGCAGTTTATTCTTCGGTTCCCATAGGGGCAATCAGCCCCAGCATTTT	CASSLFFGSHRGNQPQHF
TRBV6-6	-	TRBD2	TRBJ2-7	TGTGCCAGCAGTTACTATAGCGGGGGACCCTTCTACGAGCAGTACTTC	CASSYYSGGPFYEQYF
TRBV4-3	-	TRBD1	TRBJ2-7	TGCGCCAGCAGCCAATTATCGGGACAGGGACCTTACGAGCAGTACTTC	CASSQLSGQGPYEQYF
TRBV6-6	-	TRBD1	TRBJ1-2	TGTGCCAGCAGACCGACAGGGGAGGTTTATGGCTACACCTTC	CASRPTGEVYGYTF
TRBV19	-	-	TRBJ1-2	TGTGCCAGTAGTATTTCAGGGGATCGGTATGGCTACACCTTC	CASSISGDRYGYTF
TRBV2	-	-	TRBJ1-1	TGTGCCAGCAGGCGCAGGTTAGTGAACACTGAAGCTTTCTTT	CASRRRLVNTEAFF
TRBV7-3	-	TRBD1	TRBJ1-1	TGTGCCAGCAGCTTAAGGCCGGGACAGGGGAACACTGAAGCTTTCTTT	CASSLRPGQGNTEAFF
TRBV6-5	-	TRBD2	TRBJ2-2	TGTGCCAGCAGGGGACTAGCCCTCGGGGGGGAGCTGTTTTTT	CASRGLALGGELFF
TRBV30	-	-	TRBJ2-7	TGTGCCTGGAGTGTAGGGGAATACGAGCAGTACTTC	CAWSVGEYEQYF
TRBV9	once	-	TRBJ1-1	TGTGCCAGCAGCGTAGTACCAGACATGAACACTGAAGCTTTCTTT	CASSVVPDMNTEAFF
TRBV24-1	-	TRBD2	TRBJ2-3	TGTGCCACCAGTGATGTACTAGCGAGAGGCACAGATACGCAGTATTTT	CATSDVLARGTDTQYF
TRBV7-2	-	-	TRBJ2-1	TGTGCCAGCAGCTTTCAGGGAAGGAATGAGCAGTTCTTC	CASSFQGRNEQFF
TRBV19	-	TRBD2	TRBJ2-2	TGTGCCAGTAGTAGCGGGGGAAACACCGGGGAGCTGTTTTTT	CASSSGGNTGELFF
TRBV4-2	once	TRBD2	TRBJ2-4	TGTGCCAGCAGCGGGGAGGGTAGCGGGGTAGCCAAAAACATTCAGTACTTC	CASSGEGSGVAKNIQYF
TRBV18	-	-	TRBJ2-5	TGTGCCAGCTCACCAAACTACGAGACCCAGTACTTC	CASSPNYETQYF
TRBV30	-	-	TRBJ1-4	TGTGCCTGGGGAGATTTGGGAGGAAATGAAAAACTGTTTTTT	CAWGDLGGNEKLFF